This T cell receptor (beta chain) was retrieved from a study of T-cell reconstitution after alpha-beta-depleted transplantation in children. General study points: After one year, T-cell counts and TCRbeta diversity mostly came from new T cells.

This clonotype was detected only a few times. Its matching antigen is unknown. Unique molecular identifiers were used to barcode this TCRbeta library. TCRdb re-called the PCR reads with MiXCR, one entry per CDR3 protein. The repertoire holds some 450,000 distinct CDR3 sequences, with roughly two fifths as singletons. V was clipped by 8 bases and J by 1 base, with 11 bases between them. The CDR3 is 12 residues long. Germline V gives CDR1 SQVTM, CDR2 ANQGSEA. This TCR derives from a girl aged 2-10 years with aplastic anemia, due to receive a stem cell transplant. V usage is TRBV29-1 and J usage is TRBJ1-1; tentatively, D is TRBD1 (5 bases). Here the sequenced sample was PBMCs, taken before TCRalphabeta/CD19-depleted stem cell transplant. The CDR3 protein is CSLGTGNTEAFF. Here the CDR3 DNA reads TGCAGCCTCGGGACGGGGAACACTGAAGCTTTCTTT. The variable domain in full, completed from reference TRBV29-1 and TRBJ1-1, reads SAVISQKPSRDICQRGTSLTIQCQVDSQVTMMFWYRQQPGQSLTLIATANQGSEATYESGFVIDKFPISRPNLTFSTLTVSNMSPEDSSIYLCSLGTGNTEAFFGQGTRLTVV.